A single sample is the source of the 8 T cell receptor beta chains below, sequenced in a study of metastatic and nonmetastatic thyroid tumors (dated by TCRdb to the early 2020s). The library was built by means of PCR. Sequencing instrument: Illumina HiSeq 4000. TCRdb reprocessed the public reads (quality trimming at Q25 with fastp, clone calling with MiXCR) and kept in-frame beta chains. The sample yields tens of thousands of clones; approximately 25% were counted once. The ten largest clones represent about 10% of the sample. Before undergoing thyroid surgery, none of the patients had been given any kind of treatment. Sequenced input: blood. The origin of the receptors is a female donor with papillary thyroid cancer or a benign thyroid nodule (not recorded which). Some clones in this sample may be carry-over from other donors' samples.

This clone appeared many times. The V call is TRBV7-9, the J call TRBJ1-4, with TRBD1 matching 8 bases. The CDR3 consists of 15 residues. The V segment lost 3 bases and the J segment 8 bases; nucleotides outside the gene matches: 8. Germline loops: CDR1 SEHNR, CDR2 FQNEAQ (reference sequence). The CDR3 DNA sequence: TGTGCCAGCAGCTTGGGCGACAGGGGTTGGGAAAAACTGTTTTTT. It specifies CASSLGDRGWEKLFF. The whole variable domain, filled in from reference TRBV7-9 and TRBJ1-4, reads DTGVSQNPRHKITKRGQNVTFRCDPISEHNRLYWYRQTLGQGPEFLTYFQNEAQLEKSRLLSDRFSAERPKGSFSTLEIQRTEQGDSAMYLCASSLGDRGWEKLFFGSGTQLSVL.

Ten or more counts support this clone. CDR3 loop: CASSFEDTDTQYF. The CDR3 bases are TGTGCCAGCAGCTTCGAGGACACAGATACGCAGTATTTT. The chain links TRBV7-9 to TRBJ2-3; no clear D. V was pared by 3 bases and J by 2 bases, with 6 bases between. The CDR3 contains 13 residues. The germline gives CDR1 SEHNR, CDR2 FQNEAQ (reference sequence).

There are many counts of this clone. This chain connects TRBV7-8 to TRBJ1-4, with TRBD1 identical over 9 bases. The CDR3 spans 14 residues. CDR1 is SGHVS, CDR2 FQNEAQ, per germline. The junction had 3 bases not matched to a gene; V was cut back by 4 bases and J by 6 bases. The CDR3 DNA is TGTGCCAGCAGCTCGGACAGGGGATATGAAAAACTGTTTTTT. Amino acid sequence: CASSSDRGYEKLFF.

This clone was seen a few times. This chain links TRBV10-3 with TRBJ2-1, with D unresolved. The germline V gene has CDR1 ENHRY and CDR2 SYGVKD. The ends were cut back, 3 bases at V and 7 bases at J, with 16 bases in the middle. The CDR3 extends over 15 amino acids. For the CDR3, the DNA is TGTGCCATCAGTGATGCCAGTTGGAGCTCAAATGAGCAGTTCTTC. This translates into CAISDASWSSNEQFF.

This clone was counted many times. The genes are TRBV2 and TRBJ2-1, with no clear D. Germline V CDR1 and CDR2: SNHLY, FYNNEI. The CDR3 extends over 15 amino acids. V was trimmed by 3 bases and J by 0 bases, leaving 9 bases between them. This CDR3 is CASSDQISSYNEQFF. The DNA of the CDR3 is TGTGCCAGCAGTGATCAGATTAGCTCCTACAATGAGCAGTTCTTC.

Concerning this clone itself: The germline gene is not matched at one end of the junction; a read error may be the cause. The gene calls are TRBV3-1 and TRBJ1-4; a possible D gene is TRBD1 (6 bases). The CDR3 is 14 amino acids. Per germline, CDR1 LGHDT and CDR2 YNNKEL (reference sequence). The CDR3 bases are TGTGCCAGCATCCCCACAGGGCAATCCGAAAAACTGATTTTT. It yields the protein CASIPTGQSEKLIF.

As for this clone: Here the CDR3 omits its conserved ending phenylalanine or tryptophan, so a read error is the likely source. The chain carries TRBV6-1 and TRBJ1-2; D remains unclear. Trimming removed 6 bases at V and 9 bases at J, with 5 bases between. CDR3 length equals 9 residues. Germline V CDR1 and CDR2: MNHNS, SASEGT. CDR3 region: CASRSCYTI. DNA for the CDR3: TGTGCCAGCAGGTCTTGCTACACCATC.

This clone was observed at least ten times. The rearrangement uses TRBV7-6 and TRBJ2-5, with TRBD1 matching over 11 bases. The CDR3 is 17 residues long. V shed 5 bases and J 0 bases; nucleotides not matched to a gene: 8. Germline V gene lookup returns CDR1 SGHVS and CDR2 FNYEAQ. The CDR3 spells CASSRTGGALYQETQYF. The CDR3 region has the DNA TGTGCCAGCAGCCGGACAGGGGGCGCGTTGTACCAAGAGACCCAGTACTTC.